This T cell receptor (beta chain) was identified in a study of T cell responses to AZD1222 COVID-19 vaccine. Points from the study as a whole: Donors were chiefly white British, with a greater number of females, and clonal diversity was perhaps underestimated. The reported proportion of spike-specific TCRs targeting unmutated variant regions was nearly half. Baseline seropositivity characterized only six AZD1222 recipients.

Turning to this clone: Its antigen is unidentified.

TCRdb's table, derived via immunoSEQ multiplex PCR, lists solely in-frame clones and lacks some. This repertoire shows under 55,000 clones, about 86% found once; its top ten account for more than 8.5%. Trimming stripped 10 bases from V and 6 bases from J, with 19 bases between. Germline V lookup: CDR1 LNHDA, CDR2 SQIVND (reference sequence). This CDR3 has 14 residues. V usage is TRBV19 and J usage is TRBJ1-5; D gene unclear. The TCR sequence derives from an adult in good health. Sample: peripheral blood, taken on day 0 of AZD1222 vaccination. The CDR3 spells CATAREGGSQPQHF. The DNA for the CDR3 is TGTGCCACCGCCCGAGAGGGTGGGTCTCAGCCCCAGCATTTT.